This TCR beta chain is drawn from a study of Graves' ophthalmopathy and Graves' hyperthyroidism. Study observations and caveats: For separating ophthalmopathy from stable hyperthyroidism, a 13-signature model gave over 85% sensitivity and around 80% specificity.

The ends lost 5 bases at V and 5 bases at J; junction bases unmatched: 5. The CDR3 runs to 14 residues. The germline gives CDR1 LNHDA, CDR2 SQIVND (reference sequence). Of note for this clonotype: What it recognizes is unknown.

RNA transcripts were the template, and TCR beta CDR3 regions were amplified from them. First-round RT-PCR employed HTBI primers, with a second-round multiplex PCR after it. TCRdb reanalysed the multiplex PCR reads using MiXCR and keeps one entry per CDR3 protein. This table has 200,000 to 300,000 distinct CDR3 sequences, 45% to 55% appearing once. Sequenced sample: peripheral blood. The clonotype comes from an adult man with Graves' ophthalmopathy. The gene calls are TRBV19 and TRBJ2-1; 8 nucleotides agree with TRBD2. In DNA form, the CDR3 reads TGTGCCAGTAGTCTTAGCGGGACAAACAATGAGCAGTTCTTC. Protein product: CASSLSGTNNEQFF.